The clone carrying this T cell receptor (beta chain) was recorded at least ten times. J was trimmed by 4 bases and V by 0 bases; bases with no gene match: 8. Germline V gene lookup returns CDR1 SGHTA and CDR2 FQGNSA. There are 16 residues in the CDR3. The data belong to a study of T-cell reconstitution after alpha-beta-depleted transplantation in children. The TCRbeta library incorporated unique molecular identifiers. TCRdb reprocessed the PCR reads with MiXCR, giving one entry per CDR3 protein. The sample holds some 200,000 distinct CDR3 sequences; about 6.3% are singletons and the top ten take around 2.7%.

The rearrangement links TRBV7-2 to TRBJ1-2; 7 bases fit TRBD1. This clonotype was sampled from a human donor who donated a stem cell graft to a child with Wiskott-Aldrich syndrome. This material consisted of PBMCs from the stem cell graft donor, taken from the stem cell graft. The CDR3 DNA follows: TGTGCCAGCAGCTTAGCATTAGGACAGGCTATCTATGGCTACACCTTC. It is translated as CASSLALGQAIYGYTF.